This T cell receptor beta chain originates from a study of blood T cell repertoires in COVID-19 (dated by TCRdb to between 2020 and 2021). Turning to the overall study: Collaborator samples came from the United States, Italy and Spain and covered acute and convalescent phases of COVID-19. The repertoires were released in a freely available public database meant as a resource for research on the immune response to SARS-CoV-2. Where HLA class I and class II types were available, the types were taken from metadata supplied by the sample provider, not from assay-based typing. The dataset comprised deeply sampled blood TCRbeta repertoires from subjects exposed to, actively infected with, or recovered from COVID-19. The samples were drawn from two sources: the first 160 participants of the ongoing ImmuneRACE study, and over 1,000 subjects contributed by 6 global collaborators. The material from the prospective study consisted of cDNA or gDNA derived from T cells, B-cell-depleted T cells, or PBMCs. Sample metadata almost always included a de-identified subject ID, COVID-19 status, age in years and sex.

The immunoSEQ Assay, a bias-controlled multiplex PCR, was used to amplify TCRbeta CDR3 regions from genomic DNA. Turning to the authors' computational methods: The number of nucleated cells in each sample was estimated from the amplification of reference gene primers within the assay. Sequence reads were collapsed and filtered to measure the absolute abundance of every unique TCRbeta CDR3 rearrangement. Productive Simpson clonality was computed per sample as the square root of Simpson's diversity index over productive rearrangements. Not all clones reach the TCRdb copy of this immuneACCESS table, which keeps in-frame sequences only. Checked studies attribute under half of the gap to unresolved V genes and leave the rest unexplained. D and trimming were read from the DNA, whereas the V and J calls and clone size are those reported in that table. This sample is represented by approximately 70,000 clones; around 84% of them were singletons. In total, the top ten clones hold approximately 10% of the sample.

The study at large found these results: How much clinical and demographic metadata was included differed by source and by participant, and the metadata was provided uncurated.

Points on this clone: Its antigen is not yet known. No qualities accompany the bases; no much larger clone lies one base away.

CDR1 and CDR2 (MGHRA, YSYEKL) derive from the germline V gene. Measured from the cysteine to the phenylalanine, the CDR3 is 17 residues long. Only the CDR3 portion is preserved as DNA: 51 bases, with reading frame beginning at the first base. At the junction V is shortened by 5 bases and J by 7 bases; bases outside the gene matches: 13. Each collaborating institution followed its own protocols to collect whole blood in K2EDTA tubes. For TCRbeta analysis, collaborators shipped samples in one of three forms: frozen whole blood, isolated PBMCs, or DNA extracted from either of those sample types. Source material: peripheral blood. The chain uses TRBV4-1 and TRBJ2-1, with 11 bases matching TRBD2. The clonotype was recovered from a man between 65 and 79 years old with active or convalescent COVID-19. The CDR3 corresponds to CASSKAPLAGGSNEQFF. The DNA sequence reads TGCGCCAGCAGCAAAGCCCCTCTAGCGGGAGGATCTAATGAGCAGTTCTTC.